The rows below give T cell receptor beta chains drawn from one sample of a study of T cell responses to AZD1222 COVID-19 vaccine. Sequenced by immunoSEQ multiplex PCR; TCRdb stores in-frame clones only, minus some. The sample includes fewer than 110,000 clones, about 89% of them seen just once. Sample: peripheral blood, taken 28 days after the second AZD1222 dose. Receptor source: an adult who received the AZD1222 COVID-19 vaccine. Both conserved end residues are part of each CDR3. A D gene is named only where the DNA matches it firmly. Rows give clone size only sometimes, using once, few, many, or a class for an expanded clone.

CDR3 length	clone size	D gene	V gene	J gene	CDR3 DNA	CDR3 protein
13	NA	NA	TRBV7-2	TRBJ1-5	TGTGCCAGCAGCTTTACAGGGAATCAGCCCCAGCATTTT	CASSFTGNQPQHF
14	NA	NA	TRBV9	TRBJ1-5	TGTGCCAGCAGCCCTTCTCCTGTCTCGGCGACCCAGCATTTT	CASSPSPVSATQHF
15	NA	TRBD1	TRBV10-3	TRBJ2-3	TGTGCCATCAGTGAGCAACAGGGGGGCACAGATACGCAGTATTTT	CAISEQQGGTDTQYF
13	NA	NA	TRBV15	TRBJ2-1	TGTGCCACCAGCAGAGATTCTTCCTATGAGCAGTTCTTC	CATSRDSSYEQFF
14	NA	NA	TRBV6-5	TRBJ2-5	TGTGCCAGCAGTTACTCCCGGGGATACGAGACCCAGTACTTC	CASSYSRGYETQYF
15	NA	TRBD2	TRBV2	TRBJ2-1	TGTGCCAGCAGCGGCGGACTAGCGGCCTACAATGAGCAGTTCTTC	CASSGGLAAYNEQFF
15	NA	TRBD2	TRBV7-2	TRBJ2-2	TGTGCCAGCAGCAATAGCGGGAGAAGCACCGGGGAGCTGTTTTTT	CASSNSGRSTGELFF
15	NA	NA	TRBV4-3	TRBJ2-6	TGCGCCAGCAGCCAGTTCGTCTCTGGGGCCAACGTCCTGACTTTC	CASSQFVSGANVLTF
16	NA	NA	TRBV5-4	TRBJ2-3	TGTGCCAGCAGCTTATTGGGGGGCTTTACCTCGCATACGCAGTATTTT	CASSLLGGFTSHTQYF
14	NA	TRBD1	TRBV2	TRBJ1-5	TGTGCCAGCACAAGACAGGGGGCAGGACAGCCCCAGCATTTT	CASTRQGAGQPQHF
15	few	TRBD1	TRBV27	TRBJ2-2	TGTGCCAGCAGTTGGGGACAGGGGCACACCGGGGAGCTGTTTTTT	CASSWGQGHTGELFF
16	NA	NA	TRBV10-2	TRBJ2-1	TGCGCCAGCAGTGAGCCTGGTAGGAGCTCCTACAATGAGCAGTTCTTC	CASSEPGRSSYNEQFF
15	NA	TRBD1	TRBV6-1	TRBJ1-2	TGTGCCAGCAGTGAAATCCCAGGGGGCAACTATGGCTACACCTTC	CASSEIPGGNYGYTF
12	NA	NA	TRBV29-1	TRBJ1-2	TGCAGCGTTGATGACCGCGTGAGTGGCTACACCTTC	CSVDDRVSGYTF
14	NA	NA	TRBV15	TRBJ2-7	TGTGCCACCAGCCCTGTCGGGGTTGGGGGGGAGCAGTACTTC	CATSPVGVGGEQYF
15	NA	NA	TRBV28	TRBJ1-2	TGTGCCAGCAGTTTTCGGACGCCTGCTAACTATGGCTACACCTTC	CASSFRTPANYGYTF
15	many	TRBD1	TRBV6-4	TRBJ1-5	TGTGCCAGCAGTAAAACAGGGGACAGCAATCAGCCCCAGCATTTT	CASSKTGDSNQPQHF
15	few	NA	TRBV5-1	TRBJ1-1	TGCGCCAGCAGCTTGGTTCCTGAGCGGACCACTGAAGCTTTCTTT	CASSLVPERTTEAFF
14	NA	NA	TRBV30	TRBJ2-1	TGTGCCTGGAGTCAGGAGGCTTTCTACAATGAGCAGTTCTTC	CAWSQEAFYNEQFF
14	NA	NA	TRBV7-2	TRBJ1-2	TGTGCCAGCAGCTTAGGACAGCTGTCGTATGGCTACACCTTC	CASSLGQLSYGYTF
14	NA	NA	TRBV19	TRBJ1-2	TGTGCCAGTAGTGCGGACAGCTTAAACTATGGCTACACCTTC	CASSADSLNYGYTF
13	NA	TRBD1	TRBV10-1	TRBJ1-5	TGCGCCAGCTCGGGACAGGGCAATCAGCCCCAGCATTTT	CASSGQGNQPQHF
16	NA	NA	TRBV6-1	TRBJ2-4	TGTGCCAGCAGTGAGGGCGGGATACTAGCCAAAAACATTCAGTACTTC	CASSEGGILAKNIQYF
16	NA	NA	TRBV5-6	TRBJ1-3	TGTGCCAGCAGCCGGGTAATTGGGGTCTCTGGAAACACCATATATTTT	CASSRVIGVSGNTIYF
13	NA	TRBD1	TRBV11-2	TRBJ1-6	TGTGCCAGCAGCCGGGACAGGGGCGAACCCCTCCACTTT	CASSRDRGEPLHF
15	NA	NA	TRBV7-8	TRBJ1-5	TGTGCCAGCAGCCTGCGGGGCCGGAACAATCAGCCCCAGCATTTT	CASSLRGRNNQPQHF
14	NA	NA	TRBV5-4	TRBJ1-3	TGTGCTACTAGGGGGGGGCTCTCTGGAAACACCATATATTTT	CATRGGLSGNTIYF
16	NA	TRBD2	TRBV6-4	TRBJ2-6	TGTGCCAGCAGCGGACGGGGGGACTCTGGGGCCAACGTCCTGACTTTC	CASSGRGDSGANVLTF
14	NA	TRBD1	TRBV9	TRBJ1-1	TGTGCCAGCAGCGGATCGACAGGGGGCATTGAAGCTTTCTTT	CASSGSTGGIEAFF
15	NA	NA	TRBV7-6	TRBJ2-1	TGTGCCAGCAGCTTTTCCTCTAACTCCTACAATGAGCAGTTCTTC	CASSFSSNSYNEQFF
14	NA	TRBD1	TRBV6-5	TRBJ1-1	TGTGCCAGCAGCGTACACAGGGGGAACACTGAAGCTTTCTTT	CASSVHRGNTEAFF
13	few	NA	TRBV9	TRBJ1-5	TGTGCCAGCAGCGCCGGGGACAATCAGCCCCAGCATTTT	CASSAGDNQPQHF
14	NA	NA	TRBV6-2/TRBV6-3	TRBJ2-5	TGTGCCAGCAGTTTCTTGTCGTTACAAGAGACCCAGTACTTC	CASSFLSLQETQYF
16	NA	NA	TRBV4-3	TRBJ2-2	TGCGCCAGCAGCCAAGGCCGGACGCTGAACACCGGGGAGCTGTTTTTT	CASSQGRTLNTGELFF
16	NA	NA	TRBV27	TRBJ2-5	TGTGCCAGCAGTTTAAAACAGGGGGGGACCCAAGAGACCCAGTACTTC	CASSLKQGGTQETQYF
16	NA	TRBD2	TRBV19	TRBJ2-1	TGTGCCAGTAGTATCCCGGGACTAGCGGAACGCAATGAGCAGTTCTTC	CASSIPGLAERNEQFF
15	NA	NA	TRBV6-5	TRBJ1-5	TGTGCCAGCAAACTTGGGGGTCTTAGCAATCAGCCCCAGCATTTT	CASKLGGLSNQPQHF
15	NA	NA	TRBV7-8	TRBJ2-7	TGTGCCAGCAGCTCGCAGGGGTTACCACTCTACGAGCAGTACTTC	CASSSQGLPLYEQYF
14	few	TRBD2	TRBV6-1	TRBJ2-3	TGTGCCAGCAGCCGGACTAGCGGCACAGATACGCAGTATTTT	CASSRTSGTDTQYF
16	NA	NA	TRBV4-1	TRBJ2-7	TGCGCCAGCAGCCAAGTGGTGACGCCGGGCTCCTACGAGCAGTACTTC	CASSQVVTPGSYEQYF
16	few	TRBD1	TRBV9	TRBJ1-6	TGTGCCAGCAGCACTCGATATACAGGGGATAATTCACCCCTCCACTTT	CASSTRYTGDNSPLHF
11	NA	NA	TRBV28	TRBJ2-4	TGTGCCAGCAGTAATAGTTTCGTTCAGTACTTC	CASSNSFVQYF
13	NA	NA	TRBV10-3	TRBJ1-5	TGTGCCACCAGCGGGGCCGACGCTCAGCCCCAGCATTTT	CATSGADAQPQHF
13	NA	NA	TRBV7-2	TRBJ1-2	TGTGCCAGCAGCTCTCTATGGGGGGAGGGCTACACCTTC	CASSSLWGEGYTF
14	NA	TRBD1	TRBV29-1	TRBJ1-4	TGCAGCGTTCCTTCCGGGACAGGGGATGAAAAACTGTTTTTT	CSVPSGTGDEKLFF
11	NA	NA	TRBV28	TRBJ1-1	TGTGCCAGCAGCTCCGACAGAGGAGCTTTCTTT	CASSSDRGAFF
14	NA	NA	TRBV7-2	TRBJ1-1	TGTGCCAGCAGCTTATTCTCGGGGGCCAGTGAAGCTTTCTTT	CASSLFSGASEAFF
14	few	NA	TRBV3-1/TRBV3-2	TRBJ2-7	TGTGCCAGCAGCCCCTTCTTGTCTTCCTACGAGCAGTACTTC	CASSPFLSSYEQYF
13	NA	NA	TRBV30	TRBJ2-1	TGTGCCTGGGGCCCGGGCCGACAAGGAGAGCAGTTCTTC	CAWGPGRQGEQFF
14	NA	NA	TRBV6-5	TRBJ1-6	TGTGCCAGCAGTTTCCGGGGGTTGAATTCACCCCTCCACTTT	CASSFRGLNSPLHF
14	NA	NA	TRBV19	TRBJ1-1	TGTGCCAGTAGTATAGCTCTAATGAACACTGAAGCTTTCTTT	CASSIALMNTEAFF